This TCR beta chain was recorded in a study of cytomegalovirus exposure and HLA in healthy donors. The germline CDR1 and CDR2 sequences are MNHEY and SVGAGI. The CDR3 runs 14 residues. Trimming shortened V by 6 bases and J by 0 bases, and 11 bases separated the two germline ends. Whole-study findings and limits: Highly shared variants forming one cluster were likely a sequencing artifact. Later analysis suggested most CMV-associated TCR beta chains were HLA-restricted. A missense variant in DCLRE1C was later tied to TCR beta V- and J-gene trimming.

A multiplex PCR was run with 60 Vbeta primers and 13 Jbeta primers. Clones were read by immunoSEQ multiplex PCR, and TCRdb kept only the in-frame ones, dropping some. The table shows 200,000 to 250,000 clones, with about four fifths occurring only once. This clone was counted between two and nine times. Its antigen remains unknown. The source is a middle-aged woman in good health and CMV-seropositive. Sequenced material: PBMCs. The chain joins TRBV6-5 to TRBJ1-2; D not resolved. CDR3 nucleotide sequence: TGTGCCAGCAGGCCCGGTCGGGCTAACTATGGCTACACCTTC. Its translation is CASRPGRANYGYTF.